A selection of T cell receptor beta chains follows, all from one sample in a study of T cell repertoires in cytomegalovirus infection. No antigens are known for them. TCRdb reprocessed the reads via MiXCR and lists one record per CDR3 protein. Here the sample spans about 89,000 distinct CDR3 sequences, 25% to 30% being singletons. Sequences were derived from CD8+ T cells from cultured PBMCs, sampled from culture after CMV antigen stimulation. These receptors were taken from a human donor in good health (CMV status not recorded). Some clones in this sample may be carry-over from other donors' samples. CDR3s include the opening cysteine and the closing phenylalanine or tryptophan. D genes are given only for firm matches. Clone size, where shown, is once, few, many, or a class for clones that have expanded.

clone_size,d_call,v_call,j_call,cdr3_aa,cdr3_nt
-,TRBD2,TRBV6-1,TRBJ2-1,CASRISGGEQFF,TGTGCCAGCAGAATAAGCGGGGGGGAGCAGTTCTTC
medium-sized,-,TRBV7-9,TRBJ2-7,CASSTMEGSQYF,TGTGCCAGCAGTACGATGGAGGGCTCGCAGTACTTC
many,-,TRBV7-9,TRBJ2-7,CASSFPGGPYEQYF,TGTGCCAGCAGTTTCCCCGGTGGCCCCTACGAGCAGTACTTC
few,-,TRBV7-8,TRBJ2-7,CASTFLGPYEQYF,TGTGCCAGCACGTTCTTGGGACCCTACGAGCAGTACTTC
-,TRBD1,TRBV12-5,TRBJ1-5,CASGLGTANQPQHF,TGTGCTAGTGGTCTTGGGACAGCCAATCAGCCCCAGCATTTT
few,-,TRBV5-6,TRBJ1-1,CASSLEENTEAFF,TGTGCCAGCAGCTTGGAGGAGAACACTGAAGCTTTCTTT
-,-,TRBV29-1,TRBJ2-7,CSALLWETKMEQYF,TGCAGCGCCTTACTATGGGAGACCAAGATGGAGCAGTACTTC
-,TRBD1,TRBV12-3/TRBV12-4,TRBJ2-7,CASSLILGTAVHEQYF,TGTGCCAGCAGTTTAATTCTCGGGACAGCTGTCCACGAGCAGTACTTC
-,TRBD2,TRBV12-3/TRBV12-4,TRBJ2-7,CASSLSGGGEQYF,TGTGCCAGCAGTTTAAGTGGGGGGGGCGAGCAGTACTTC
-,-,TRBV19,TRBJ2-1,CASSWGGTSNEQFF,TGTGCCAGTAGCTGGGGGGGCACGTCTAATGAGCAGTTCTTC
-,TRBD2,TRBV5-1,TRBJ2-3,CASSLESGGDTDTQYF,TGCGCCAGCAGCTTGGAAAGCGGGGGGGACACAGATACGCAGTATTTT
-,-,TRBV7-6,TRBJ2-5,CASSPQGPQETQYF,TGTGCCAGCAGCCCCCAGGGTCCCCAAGAGACCCAGTACTTC
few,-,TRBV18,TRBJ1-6,CASSPQASSYNSPLHF,TGTGCCAGCTCACCCCAAGCGAGCTCCTATAATTCACCCCTCCACTTT
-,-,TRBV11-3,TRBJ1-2,CASSLGSGREDGRILNYGYTF,TGTGCCAGCAGCTTAGGGTCGGGCAGGGAGGATGGACGAATCCTAAACTATGGCTACACCTTC
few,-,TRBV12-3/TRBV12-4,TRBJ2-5,CASSSHFGDWGTQYF,TGTGCCAGCAGTTCACACTTCGGGGACTGGGGGACCCAGTACTTC
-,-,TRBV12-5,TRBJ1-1,CASGLVENTEAFF,TGTGCTAGTGGTTTGGTTGAGAACACTGAAGCTTTCTTT
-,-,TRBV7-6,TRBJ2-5,CASSLAGGQETLYF,TGTGCCAGCAGCTTAGCGGGGGGTCAAGAGACCCTGTACTTC
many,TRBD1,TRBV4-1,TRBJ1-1,CASSQPGDRGLHTEAFF,TGCGCCAGCAGCCAACCCGGGGACAGGGGGCTTCACACTGAAGCTTTCTTT
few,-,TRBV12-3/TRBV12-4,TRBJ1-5,CASRRQDSNQPQHF,TGTGCCAGCAGACGACAGGATAGCAATCAGCCCCAGCATTTT
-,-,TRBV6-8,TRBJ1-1,CASSYSTQSEAFF,TGTGCCAGCAGTTACTCGACCCAAAGTGAAGCTTTCTTT
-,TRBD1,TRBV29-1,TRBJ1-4,CSVVTGGNEKLFF,TGCAGCGTCGTGACAGGGGGGAATGAAAAACTGTTTTTT
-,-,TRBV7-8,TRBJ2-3,CASSPGVAGTDTQYF,TGTGCCAGCAGCCCTGGGGTAGCGGGCACAGATACGCAGTATTTT
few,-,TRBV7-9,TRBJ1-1,CASSFGGEAFF,TGTGCCAGCAGCTTTGGAGGTGAAGCTTTCTTT
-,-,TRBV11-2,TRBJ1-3,CASSFPGQGNTIYF,TGTGCCAGCAGCTTCCCCGGACAGGGAAACACCATATATTTT
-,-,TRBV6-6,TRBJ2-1,CASSLQGGAGDEQFF,TGTGCCAGCAGCCTACAGGGGGGGGCCGGGGACGAGCAGTTCTTC
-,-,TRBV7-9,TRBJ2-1,CASSGQGNEQFF,TGTGCCAGCTCAGGGCAGGGCAATGAGCAGTTCTTC
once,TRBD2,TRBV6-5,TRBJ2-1,CASKLAGHSYNEQFF,TGTGCCAGCAAACTAGCGGGACACTCCTACAATGAGCAGTTCTTC
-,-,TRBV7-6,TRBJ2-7,CASSPPPGTYEQYF,TGTGCCAGCAGCCCACCCCCAGGAACCTACGAGCAGTACTTC
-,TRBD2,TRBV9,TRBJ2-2,CASSVALAGGPVTGELFF,TGTGCCAGCAGCGTAGCTCTAGCGGGGGGGCCGGTCACCGGGGAGCTGTTTTTT
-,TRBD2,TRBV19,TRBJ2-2,CASEDSTGTSYTGELFF,TGTGCCAGCGAAGATTCCACCGGGACTAGCTACACCGGGGAGCTGTTTTTT
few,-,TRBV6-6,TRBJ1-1,CASSAPGRGTEAFF,TGTGCCAGCAGTGCCCCCGGGCGCGGCACTGAAGCTTTCTTT
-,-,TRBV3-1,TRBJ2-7,CASSRWTRNEQYF,TGTGCCAGCAGCCGCTGGACTCGGAACGAGCAGTACTTC
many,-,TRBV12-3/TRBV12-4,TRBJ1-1,CASSLADYRVLEAFF,TGTGCCAGCAGTTTAGCAGACTACAGGGTCCTTGAAGCTTTCTTT
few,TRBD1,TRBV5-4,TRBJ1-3,CASSLETGQKNTIYF,TGTGCCAGCAGCTTAGAAACGGGACAGAAGAACACCATATATTTT
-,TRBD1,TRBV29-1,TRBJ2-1,CSVEDLATGGYNEQFF,TGCAGCGTTGAAGATCTAGCAACAGGGGGCTACAATGAGCAGTTCTTC
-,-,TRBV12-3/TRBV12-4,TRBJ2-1,CASSYVGPNEQFF,TGTGCCAGCAGTTACGTGGGGCCCAATGAGCAGTTCTTC
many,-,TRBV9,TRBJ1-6,CASSPRAWWTEPSPLHF,TGTGCCAGCAGCCCCCGCGCCTGGTGGACAGAGCCTTCACCCCTCCACTTT
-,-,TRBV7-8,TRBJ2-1,CASSLKPGTVSYNEQFF,TGTGCCAGCAGCTTAAAGCCGGGGACGGTCTCCTACAATGAGCAGTTCTTC
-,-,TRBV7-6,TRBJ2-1,CASSPDLSYNEQFF,TGTGCCAGCAGCCCGGACCTCTCCTACAATGAGCAGTTCTTC
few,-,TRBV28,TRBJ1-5,CASRQATVDGWPQHF,TGTGCCAGCAGACAAGCGACGGTGGATGGGTGGCCCCAGCATTTT
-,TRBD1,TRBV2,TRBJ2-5,CASSPLTGGGETQYF,TGTGCCAGCAGCCCGCTGACAGGGGGGGGAGAGACCCAGTACTTC
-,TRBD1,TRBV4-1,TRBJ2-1,CASSQRDSSYNEQFF,TGCGCCAGCAGCCAAAGGGACAGCTCCTACAATGAGCAGTTCTTC
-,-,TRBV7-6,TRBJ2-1,CASSSRNYNEQFF,TGTGCCAGCAGCTCTCGAAACTACAATGAGCAGTTCTTC
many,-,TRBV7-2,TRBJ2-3,CASSSPRGRGTDTQYF,TGTGCCAGCAGCTCCCCCCGTGGCAGAGGCACAGATACGCAGTATTTT
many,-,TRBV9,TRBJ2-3,CASSPAITDTQYF,TGTGCCAGCAGCCCTGCGATCACAGATACGCAGTATTTT